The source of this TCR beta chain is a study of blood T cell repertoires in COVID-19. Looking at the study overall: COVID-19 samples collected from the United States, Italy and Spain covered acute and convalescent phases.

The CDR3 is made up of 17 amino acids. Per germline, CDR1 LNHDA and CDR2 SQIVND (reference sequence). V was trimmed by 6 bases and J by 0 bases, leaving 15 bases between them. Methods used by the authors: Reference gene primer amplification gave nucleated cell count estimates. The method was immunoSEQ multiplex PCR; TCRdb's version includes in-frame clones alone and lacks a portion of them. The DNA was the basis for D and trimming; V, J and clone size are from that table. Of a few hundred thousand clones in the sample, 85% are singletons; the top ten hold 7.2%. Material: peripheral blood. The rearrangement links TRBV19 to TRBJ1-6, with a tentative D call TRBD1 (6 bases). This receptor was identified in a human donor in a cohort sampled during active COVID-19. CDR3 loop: CASSPRGGSSYNSPLHF. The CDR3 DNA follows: TGTGCCAGTAGCCCCCGAGGGGGAAGCTCCTATAATTCACCCCTCCACTTT.